One and the same sample provided the 13 T cell receptor beta chains below, sequenced in a study of tumor-infiltrating lymphocytes in primary liver carcinoma. Co-extracting RNA and DNA was done with about 17-30 mg of unsorted bulk tissue as input. Synthesis of TCR beta cDNA was carried out from approximately 0.55 ug total RNA with a constant-region primer. The TCR beta library was amplified through three nested multiplex PCR rounds in a modified ARM-PCR procedure. Running approximately 10 cycles apiece, the first two PCR rounds relied on TRBV1-TRBV30 forward primers together with a C-beta reverse primer. A single record per CDR3 protein comes from TCRdb applying MiXCR to the multiplex PCR reads. The table records fewer than 40,000 distinct CDR3 sequences, around 70% of them present only once. Sequencing was carried out using liver tumor tissue from sampling region 3. As to subset: tumor region T3, left-lateral pole. These receptor sequences come from a woman younger than 45 with primary liver carcinoma and hepatitis B virus infection.

This clonotype was seen a handful of times. Compared with germline, one end of the junction differs, possibly owing to a read error. The chain links TRBV28 to TRBJ1-6; D may be TRBD1 (5 bases). Germline values: CDR1 MDHEN, CDR2 SYDVKM. This CDR3 spans 14 amino acids. In nucleotides, the CDR3 is TGTGCCTGCAGAATAGACAGATACAATTCACCCCTCCACTTT. Translated: CACRIDRYNSPLHF.

A word on this clonotype: Since a much larger clone is just one base distant, this may be a read error. V gene TRBV2 combines with J gene TRBJ2-7, with a tentative D call TRBD2 (5 bases). V was shortened by 8 bases and J by 5 bases, with 25 bases between the two germline ends. Germline CDR1 is SNHLY and CDR2 is FYNNEI. The CDR3 covers 16 residues. CDR3 amino acids: CASGTRVTMSTHEQYF. For the CDR3, the DNA is TGTGCCAGCGGAACCCGAGTGACTATGTCCACCCACGAGCAGTACTTC.

This clonotype is medium-sized. The rearrangement uses TRBV4-3 and TRBJ2-2; 8 bases are a match to TRBD1. The CDR3 length is 17 residues. Germline lookup yields CDR1 LGHNA and CDR2 YSLEER. J was trimmed by 5 bases and V by 1 base; bases with no gene match: 9. The CDR3 region has the DNA TGCGCCAGCAGCCAAGGTTTTCGACAGGGGAAGACCGGGGAGCTGTTTTTT. It is translated as CASSQGFRQGKTGELFF.

Comment on this clonotype: The junction differs from germline at one of its ends, possibly a read error. V and J are TRBV6-2 or TRBV6-3 and TRBJ2-7, with 14 bases fitting TRBD2. CDR3 length: 15 amino acids. CDR1 MNHEY and CDR2 SVGEGT come from the germline V gene. As DNA, the CDR3 is TGTGCCAGCAGCTCCGGGACTAGCGGGAGTTACGAGCAGCACTTC. Translating gives CASSSGTSGSYEQHF.

About this clonotype: A much larger clone lies a single base off, so this may be a read error. V and J are TRBV11-1 and TRBJ2-6; 7 bases match TRBD1. This CDR3 comprises 17 residues. CDR1 and CDR2 from the germline V gene are SGHAT and FQDESV (reference sequence). CDR3 nucleotides: TGTGCCAGCAGCTTCAAGGACAGGTTCTCTGGGGCCAACATCCTGACTTTC. Amino acids: CASSFKDRFSGANILTF.

In regard to this clonotype: This may arise from a read error, as a much more abundant clone is one base away. CDR3 protein: CASSPYGGRTQGTHYF. The CDR3 DNA is TGTGCCAGCAGCCCCTATGGCGGGAGAACACAAGGGACCCATTACTTC. The chain joins TRBV11-2 to TRBJ2-5; 7 bases fit TRBD2. CDR1 SGHAT and CDR2 FQNNGV come from the germline V gene. There are 16 residues in the CDR3. Full variable domain (remainder filled in from reference TRBV11-2 and TRBJ2-5): EAGVAQSPRYKIIEKRQSVAFWCNPISGHATLYWYQQILGQGPKLLIQFQNNGVVDDSQLPKDRFSAERLKGVDSTLKIQPAKLEDSAVYLCASSPYGGRTQGTHYFGPGTRLLVL.

Comment on this clonotype: The CDR3 does not close with the conserved phenylalanine or tryptophan, likely indicating a read error. The chain has TRBV11-2 and TRBJ2-1; TRBD2 might be the D (5 bases). Germline V lookup: CDR1 SGHAT, CDR2 FQNNGV. This CDR3 spans 15 amino acids. CDR3 nucleotide sequence: TGTGTCAGCAGCTTGCCGGGATTATGGGACAATGAGCAGTTCTCC. This encodes CVSSLPGLWDNEQFS.

This clonotype was found many times. The gene calls are TRBV7-2 and TRBJ2-3, with TRBD2 matching 14 bases. The CDR3 totals 19 residues. Germline V lookup: CDR1 SGHTA, CDR2 FQGNSA. J lost 3 bases, V lost 0 bases, and 8 bases had no gene match. The CDR3 DNA is TGTGCCAGCAGCTTAGCGCCCCCGGGACTAGCGGGAGTGACAGATACGCAGTATTTT. As protein: CASSLAPPGLAGVTDTQYF.

As concerns this clonotype: Sequence at one end of the junction differs from germline and may be a read error. The chain carries TRBV6-6 and TRBJ2-1; 8 bases map to TRBD2. The CDR3 runs to 18 residues. Germline CDR1 and CDR2: MNHNY and SVGAGI (reference sequence). The CDR3 nucleotides are TGTGCCAGCACAAGCCCCAGATTCTGGACTAGCAGAGACAATGAGCAGCTCTTT. Translated: CASTSPRFWTSRDNEQLF.

This clonotype showed up just a few times. Its ends do not fully match the called genes, so a read error is possible. This sequence joins TRBV5-4 and TRBJ1-3; no clear D. The CDR3 extends over 14 amino acids. Per the germline V gene, CDR1 is SGHNT and CDR2 is YYREEE (reference sequence). The CDR3 DNA follows: TGTGCCAGCAGCCGGACTAAGCCTGGAAACACCATATATTTC. Translating gives CASSRTKPGNTIYF.

This clonotype showed up just a few times. J is TRBJ2-7 and V is TRBV10-2; 13 bases agree with TRBD2. This CDR3 is 15 amino acids long. Germline CDR1 and CDR2: WSHSY and SAAADI. The CDR3 coding sequence is TGCGCCAGCAGTCGACTAGCGGGGGGCGGGGACGAGCAGTATGTC. This encodes CASSRLAGGGDEQYV.

This clonotype was counted at least ten times. One base away lies a much larger clone, so this may be a sequencing read error. This chain connects TRBV4-1 to TRBJ2-1, with 7 bases that match TRBD1. This CDR3 is 15 amino acids long. From germline, CDR1 is MGHRA and CDR2 YSYEKL. This CDR3 reads CASGQGDRTYNEQFF. In DNA, the CDR3 is TGCGCCAGCGGCCAAGGGGACAGAACCTACAATGAGCAGTTCTTC.

Comment on this clonotype: A much larger clone lies a single base off, so this may be a read error. J is TRBJ2-1 and V is TRBV28; D uncertain. The CDR3 runs 11 residues. The germline CDR1 and CDR2 sequences are MDHEN and SYDVKM. The CDR3 loop is CASSLLHEQFF. CDR3 nucleotides: TGTGCCAGCAGTTTGCTCCATGAGCAGTTTTTC. The full variable domain, with the rest looked up from reference TRBV28 and TRBJ2-1, is DVKVTQSSRYLVKRTGEKVFLECVQDMDHENMFWYRQDPGLGLRLIYFSYDVKMKEKGDIPEGYSVSREKKERFSLILESASTNQTSMYLCASSLLHEQFFGPGTRLTVL.